These 21 T cell receptor beta chains were sequenced from one sample in a study of blood T cell repertoires in COVID-19. Produced via immunoSEQ multiplex PCR; TCRdb's table is partial and in-frame only. Here the sample spans over 200,000 clones, 85% to 90% being singletons. Sequences were obtained from peripheral blood. These TCRs come from a woman aged 55-69 years with acute or convalescent COVID-19.

This sequence joins TRBV7-2 and TRBJ2-5; D unresolved. Trimming removed 5 bases at V and 4 bases at J, with 17 bases between. The CDR3 is 15 residues long. The germline CDR1 and CDR2 sequences are SGHTA and FQGNSA. The CDR3 DNA is TGTGCCAGCAGCCCTGATTTGGGCGTTGGAGAGACCCAGTACTTC. It specifies CASSPDLGVGETQYF.

The chain links TRBV15 to TRBJ2-3; 9 bases map to TRBD1. CDR3 size: 12 residues. Per the germline V gene, CDR1 is LNHNV and CDR2 is YYDKDF (reference sequence). Trimming removed 5 bases from V and 10 bases from J; junction bases left unmatched: 4. For the CDR3, the DNA is TGTGCCACCAGCGGGGGACAGGGCCCGCAGTATTTT. It codes for CATSGGQGPQYF. Full variable domain (missing parts from reference TRBV15 and TRBJ2-3): DAMVIQNPRYQVTQFGKPVTLSCSQTLNHNVMYWYQQKSSQAPKLLFHYYDKDFNNEADTPDNFQSRRPNTSFCFLDIRSPGLGDTAMYLCATSGGQGPQYFGPGTRLTVL.

This chain joins TRBV5-4 and TRBJ1-2; 8 nucleotides line up with TRBD1. The trim removed 0 bases at V and 4 bases at J, leaving 5 bases unmatched. Germline V gives CDR1 SGHNT, CDR2 YYREEE (reference sequence). The CDR3 length is 15 residues. The CDR3 is CASSLDGTGGYGYTF. CDR3 DNA: TGTGCCAGCAGCTTGGACGGCACAGGGGGCTATGGCTACACCTTC. Supplemented by reference TRBV5-4 and TRBJ1-2, the full variable domain reads ETGVTQSPTHLIKTRGQQVTLRCSSQSGHNTVSWYQQALGQGPQFIFQYYREEENGRGNFPPRFSGLQFPNYSSELNVNALELDDSALYLCASSLDGTGGYGYTFGSGTRLTVV.

The rearrangement joins TRBV7-3 to TRBJ1-1, with unresolved D. There are 14 residues in the CDR3. V lost 3 bases to trimming and J lost 1 base, with 9 bases between them. CDR1 is SGHTA, CDR2 FQGTGA, per germline. The CDR3 region is CASSLTISNTEAFF. CDR3 bases: TGTGCCAGCAGCTTGACAATTTCGAACACTGAAGCTTTCTTT.

The rearrangement joins TRBV9 to TRBJ2-7; weak D call: TRBD1 (6 bases). The V gene lost 3 bases and the J gene lost 6 bases, with 13 bases spanning the gap. Germline V CDR1 and CDR2: SGDLS, YYNGEE. CDR3 length equals 13 residues. The CDR3 loop is CASSAPGHPEQYF. The CDR3 DNA follows: TGTGCCAGCAGCGCCCCGGGACACCCCGAGCAGTACTTC.

The V gene is TRBV10-3, the J gene TRBJ1-3; TRBD1 matches 7 bases. Germline V CDR1 and CDR2: ENHRY, SYGVKD. The CDR3 has 12 amino acids. The V gene end was trimmed by 2 bases and the J gene end by 13 bases; junction bases not matched to a gene: 5. Here the CDR3 DNA reads TGTGCCATCAGTGAGACGACAGGGACTATATATTTT. It encodes CAISETTGTIYF.

The genes are TRBV5-6 and TRBJ2-2; 8 bases line up with TRBD1. The J segment lost 5 bases and the V segment lost 4 bases, leaving 4 bases of the junction unmatched. This CDR3 comprises 14 residues. Germline CDR1 reads SGHDT; CDR2 reads YYEEEE. This CDR3 is CASSLNRGTGELFF. CDR3 nucleotides: TGTGCCAGCAGCCTGAACAGGGGGACCGGGGAGCTGTTTTTT.

This sequence joins TRBV18 and TRBJ1-2; D not certain. Trimming took off 0 bases at V and 8 bases at J, with 16 bases between the two ends. Germline CDR1 and CDR2: KGHSH and LQKENI. The CDR3 extends over 15 amino acids. The DNA of the CDR3 is TGTGCCAGCTCACCACCCAGCGGAAGAATGTTCGGCTACACCTTC. The encoded protein is CASSPPSGRMFGYTF. Drawing the rest from reference TRBV18 and TRBJ1-2, the complete variable domain is NAGVMQNPRHLVRRRGQEARLRCSPMKGHSHVYWYRQLPEEGLKFMVYLQKENIIDESGMPKERFSAEFPKEGPSILRIQQVVRGDSAAYFCASSPPSGRMFGYTFGSGTRLTVV.

The rearrangement joins TRBV6-5 to TRBJ1-6; D unresolved. This CDR3 has 12 residues. Per germline, CDR1 MNHEY and CDR2 SVGAGI. V lost 6 bases and J 6 bases, leaving 6 bases between the germline ends. In DNA form, the CDR3 reads TGTGCCAGCAGCCCCAGTAATTCACCCCTCCACTTT. Protein product: CASSPSNSPLHF.

The chain links TRBV4-2 to TRBJ2-1, with 11 bases aligning to TRBD2. V was pared by 2 bases and J by 7 bases, with 16 bases of the junction left unmatched. The CDR3 sequence is 19 residues long. Germline assignment: CDR1 LGHNA and CDR2 YNFKEQ. CDR3 sequence (DNA): TGTGCCAGCAGCCAAAAAGGGACTAGCGGACCAGACGGCATGAATGAGCAGTTCTTC. Residues: CASSQKGTSGPDGMNEQFF.

The rearrangement links TRBV18 to TRBJ1-5; 10 positions agree with TRBD1. CDR1 KGHSH and CDR2 LQKENI come from the germline V gene. V was pared by 2 bases and J by 7 bases, with 5 bases of the junction left unmatched. The CDR3 spans 15 residues. The CDR3 nucleotides read TGTGCCAGCTCACCAGACAGGGGGCTAGGACAGCCCCAGCATTTT. Translated: CASSPDRGLGQPQHF.

The genes are TRBV7-9 and TRBJ1-4, with D hard to call. From germline, CDR1 is SEHNR and CDR2 FQNEAQ (reference sequence). Trimming removed 4 bases from V and 5 bases from J, with 8 bases in between. The CDR3 loop spans 13 amino acids. In nucleotides, the CDR3 is TGTGCCAGCAGCTCTACAGAAAATGAAAAACTGTTTTTT. Translating gives CASSSTENEKLFF.

V is TRBV27 and J is TRBJ1-6; 7 bases are a match to TRBD1. The germline CDR1 and CDR2 sequences are MNHEY and SMNVEV (reference sequence). The CDR3 covers 15 residues. V trimming: 6 bases; J trimming: 9 bases; junction bases outside the gene matches: 11. CDR3 in DNA: TGTGCCAGCAGGGACCCAGACAGGGTGGGTTCACCCCTCCACTTT. Translation: CASRDPDRVGSPLHF.

This clone was seen only once. The V and J genes are TRBV28 and TRBJ1-4; 9 nucleotides agree with TRBD1. CDR3 length equals 15 residues. The trim removed 4 bases at V and 8 bases at J, leaving 8 bases unmatched. From germline, CDR1 is MDHEN and CDR2 SYDVKM. This CDR3 is CASSSTGTGYEKLFF. The CDR3 coding sequence is TGTGCCAGCAGTTCCACCGGGACAGGGTACGAAAAACTGTTTTTT.

In this sample, this clone turned up once. The chain uses TRBV5-1 and TRBJ2-3; no reliable D call. V lost 4 bases and J lost 6, with 12 bases in between. This CDR3 spans 13 amino acids. Germline values: CDR1 SGHRS, CDR2 YFSETQ. CDR3 sequence (DNA): TGCGCCAGCAGCCCCGTCCCTCCGGATACGCAGTATTTT. Translating gives CASSPVPPDTQYF.

This clone was counted many times. This rearrangement joins TRBV19 to TRBJ1-2; D uncertain. Trimming shortened V by 0 bases and J by 1 base, and 9 bases separated the two germline ends. Per germline, CDR1 LNHDA and CDR2 SQIVND (reference sequence). CDR3 length equals 15 residues. The CDR3 DNA sequence: TGTGCCAGTAGTATAGATCACCCGGGTAACTATGGCTACACCTTC. The encoded protein is CASSIDHPGNYGYTF.

Here the CDR3 reads CASTPRQGRDTQYF. In nucleotides, the CDR3 is TGTGCCAGCACCCCCCGTCAGGGAAGAGATACGCAGTATTTT. This sequence joins TRBV6-6 and TRBJ2-3; weak D call: TRBD1 (5 bases). Germline-derived CDR1 and CDR2 are MNHNY and SVGAGI (reference sequence). This CDR3 comprises 14 residues. V was pared by 7 bases and J by 5 bases, with 16 bases between.

This clone was observed a single time. V gene TRBV28 combines with J gene TRBJ1-2; D may be TRBD1 (6 bases). Germline-derived CDR1 and CDR2 are MDHEN and SYDVKM. Trimming removed 4 bases at V and 8 bases at J, with 14 bases between. The CDR3 spans 13 residues. The DNA for the CDR3 is TGTGCCAGCAGTTCTTGGGACACCTTAGGCTACACCTTC. Amino acid sequence: CASSSWDTLGYTF.

The rearrangement links TRBV6-5 to TRBJ2-6; D uncertain. Germline V CDR1 and CDR2: MNHEY, SVGAGI. The CDR3 has 14 residues. The ends were cut back, 6 bases at V and 0 bases at J, with 6 bases in the middle. Written as DNA, the CDR3 is TGTGCCAGCAGGGAGAGCTCTGGGGCCAACGTCCTGACTTTC. Amino acid sequence: CASRESSGANVLTF.

This CDR3 reads CASSIKGASTEAFF. CDR3 coding DNA: TGTGCCAGCAGCATAAAGGGGGCGAGCACTGAAGCTTTCTTT. The chain links TRBV21-1 to TRBJ1-1; the table's D call of TRBD1 was not tested on the DNA. TRBV21-1 is a known pseudogene. The CDR3 is made up of 14 amino acids.

This chain links TRBV27 with TRBJ1-1, with D possibly TRBD1 on 6 matching bases. Germline values: CDR1 MNHEY, CDR2 SMNVEV (reference sequence). V dropped 5 bases and J dropped 4 bases, with 11 bases sitting between them. The CDR3 has 13 residues. The CDR3 sequence is CASSATGPTEAFF. DNA of the CDR3: TGTGCCAGCAGTGCGACAGGTCCCACTGAAGCTTTCTTT.